Listed below are T cell receptor beta chains from one sample, sequenced in a study of Ad26.COV2.S vaccination and SARS-CoV-2 variants. Sequenced by immunoSEQ multiplex PCR; TCRdb stores in-frame clones only, minus some. The sample yields about 370,000 clones, approximately 89% seen once. Material: peripheral blood, obtained in a trial of Ad26.COV2.S vaccine versus placebo. The receptors shown here come from a person between 18 and 60 years old who received the Ad26.COV2.S COVID-19 vaccine or a placebo. The conserved cysteine and the conserved F or W are not part of the CDR3 here. A D gene is named only where the DNA matches it firmly.

d_call	v_call	j_call	cdr3_aa
.	TRBV29-1	TRBJ2-5	SVSGETQY
.	TRBV20-1	TRBJ1-1	SARQMMIAF
.	TRBV5-5	TRBJ1-5	ASSPNGVFNQPQH
TRBD1	TRBV27	TRBJ2-7	ASRPWDSGTSEQY
.	TRBV4-1	TRBJ2-3	ASSRTVPSTDTQY
.	TRBV3-1/TRBV3-2	TRBJ1-2	ASSQEVGSGYT
.	TRBV7-2	TRBJ2-5	ASSLGAGRAETQY
.	TRBV5-1	TRBJ2-3	ASSLGTNTDTQY
.	TRBV29-1	TRBJ2-6	SVSTGTGANVLT
.	TRBV5-1	TRBJ2-1	ASSGQSSYNEQF
TRBD1	TRBV7-3	TRBJ2-3	ASSPTGGAVDTQY
.	TRBV6-4	TRBJ1-4	ASSVLRGEKLF
.	TRBV7-2	TRBJ2-7	ASSSSRAAYEQY
.	TRBV28	TRBJ2-7	ASSLAAANEQY
.	TRBV5-1	TRBJ2-3	ASSLGGIGDTQY
.	TRBV28	TRBJ2-7	ASSPYLGTYEQY
.	TRBV5-1	TRBJ2-3	ASTSSTGGTDTQY
TRBD2	TRBV9	TRBJ2-5	ASSVVGGLAGDGRETQY
.	TRBV9	TRBJ2-5	ASSLSPSGETQY
.	TRBV6-1	TRBJ1-5	ASSEAETLASLLQGQPQH
TRBD1	TRBV6-1	TRBJ1-2	ASSDPRQGNGYGYT
TRBD1	TRBV28	TRBJ1-1	ASHRGLENTEAF
.	TRBV30	TRBJ1-1	AWSVGSGGAF
.	TRBV5-1	TRBJ1-2	ASSLRGENYGYT
.	TRBV19	TRBJ1-3	ASSRGPISGNTIY
.	TRBV28	TRBJ2-2	ASSFPGRGTTGELF
TRBD2	TRBV10-3	TRBJ2-5	AIMPASGRETQY
.	TRBV29-1	TRBJ2-3	SVDSDGDTQY
.	TRBV2	TRBJ2-7	ASTAVKSEQY
TRBD1	TRBV10-3	TRBJ1-2	AISERGQGGYT
TRBD1	TRBV4-3	TRBJ1-4	ASSLQSGGGLEKLF
.	TRBV24-1	TRBJ2-1	ATMASNEQF
.	TRBV18	TRBJ1-1	ASSPSQGGTEAF
.	TRBV7-2	TRBJ2-3	ASSLSRSTDTQY
TRBD1	TRBV30	TRBJ1-3	AWSKGQGVFSGNTIY
TRBD1	TRBV5-5	TRBJ1-3	ASSLARDRSTIY
TRBD1	TRBV6-5	TRBJ1-6	ASRPGQGGNSPLH
.	TRBV7-2	TRBJ1-2	ASSLGPGGNYGYT
TRBD2	TRBV4-1	TRBJ2-7	ASSHLAGVLYEQY
.	TRBV3-1/TRBV3-2	TRBJ2-2	ASSPRAGELF
.	TRBV3-1/TRBV3-2	TRBJ2-3	ASSQDGAGGGADTQY
.	TRBV29-1	TRBJ1-1	SARQTNTEAF
.	TRBV6-6	TRBJ1-5	ASREWGSNQPQH
TRBD2	TRBV11-3	TRBJ2-2	ASSITGTTLGELF
TRBD1	TRBV6-5	TRBJ2-7	ATNPGTAYEQY
.	TRBV6-6	TRBJ2-2	ASNQGSGELF
.	TRBV28	TRBJ2-2	ASSPLMWEIGSGELF
.	TRBV29-1	TRBJ2-7	SALGSSYEQY
.	TRBV4-1	TRBJ2-2	ASSQGGGRLTGELF
.	TRBV28	TRBJ1-5	ASSFGQPQH
TRBD1	TRBV7-3	TRBJ2-3	ASSLRQGASDTQY
.	TRBV28	TRBJ2-7	ASSLGGAGEQY